This is a list of T cell receptor beta chains from one sample in a study of beta chain features in type 1 diabetes. Assay used: immunoSEQ multiplex PCR; TCRdb lists only in-frame clones, some missing. The table lists some 350,000 clones, 9.5% to 10% of them singletons, with about 0.6% in the top ten. Input material: central memory CD4+ T cells from blood. The source of these receptors is a man in his thirties or forties with type 1 diabetes. The CDR3 runs from the conserved cysteine through the conserved F or W. D genes are given only for firm matches. Rows may omit the clone size; those that give it use once, few, many or a size class.

v_gene	j_gene	d_gene	abundance	CDR3nt	CDR3aa
TRBV5-4	TRBJ1-2	TRBD1	NA	TGTGCCAGCAGCTACGACAGGGGGGACTACTATGGCTACACCTTC	CASSYDRGDYYGYTF
TRBV5-1	TRBJ2-1	TRBD2	few	TGCGCCAGCAGCTTGGGACTAGCGGGAGTCAATGAGCAGTTCTTC	CASSLGLAGVNEQFF
TRBV5-4	TRBJ1-1	NA	NA	TGTGCCAGCAGCTCGGGACCTAAGGAGACTGAAGCTTTCTTT	CASSSGPKETEAFF
TRBV9	TRBJ2-3	NA	few	TGTGCCAGCAGCCCCAATGCAGGAGATACGCAGTATTTT	CASSPNAGDTQYF
TRBV25-1	TRBJ1-1	NA	many	TGTGCCAGCAGTGAATTGGGGGTTTACACTGAAGCTTTCTTT	CASSELGVYTEAFF
TRBV7-7	TRBJ2-7	TRBD2	NA	TGTGCCAGCAGCTTAATCCCCCAGGCGGGAGAAGGGTACGAGCAGTACTTC	CASSLIPQAGEGYEQYF
TRBV10-3	TRBJ1-2	NA	many	TGTGCCATCAGTGAGTCGGGAGACTATGGCTACACCTTC	CAISESGDYGYTF
TRBV27	TRBJ2-7	TRBD2	few	TGTGCCAGCAGTGATACCCGCGGGAGGGTCCACGAGCAGTACTTC	CASSDTRGRVHEQYF
TRBV5-1	TRBJ1-1	NA	NA	TGCGCCAGCAGCTTGGGCATTTCGAAGCAGATGAACACTGAAGCTTTCTTT	CASSLGISKQMNTEAFF
TRBV28	TRBJ1-2	NA	few	TGTGCCAGCAGTTTGGGCTCCTCTGGCTACACCTTC	CASSLGSSGYTF
TRBV2	TRBJ2-3	NA	few	TGTGCCAGCAGCCCTGGACCGGGCACGGATACGCAGTATTTT	CASSPGPGTDTQYF
TRBV4-1	TRBJ2-1	NA	many	TGCGCCAGCAGCGCAAACCCGGGACTCAGAGCGAAGGGTGAGCAGTTCTTC	CASSANPGLRAKGEQFF
TRBV5-6	TRBJ2-7	NA	few	TGTGCCAGCAGCCCCGGAGGCTACGAGCAGTACTTC	CASSPGGYEQYF
TRBV7-2	TRBJ2-3	NA	few	TGTGCCACTCGGGACTGGAGCACAGATACGCAGTATTTT	CATRDWSTDTQYF
TRBV28	TRBJ2-3	NA	NA	TGTGCCAGCAGTTTATTAAGCACAGATACGCAGTATTTT	CASSLLSTDTQYF
TRBV7-2	TRBJ1-1	NA	few	TGTGCCAGCAGCTTAACCCCGGACACTGAAGCTTTCTTT	CASSLTPDTEAFF
TRBV7-2	TRBJ2-2	NA	few	TGTGCCAGCACCCCTGGGGGATTGAACACCGGGGAGCTGTTTTTT	CASTPGGLNTGELFF
TRBV29-1	TRBJ2-2	NA	few	TGCAGCGTGGTCACAGGGCACACCGGGGAGCTGTTTTTT	CSVVTGHTGELFF
TRBV7-3	TRBJ2-3	NA	NA	TGTGCCAGCAGCCCACAACAGGGACACACAGATACGCAGTATTTT	CASSPQQGHTDTQYF
TRBV7-2	TRBJ2-3	TRBD1	NA	TGTGCCAGCAGCTCTCGGGGGACAGGGTGGGACACAGATACGCAGTATTTT	CASSSRGTGWDTDTQYF
TRBV5-1	TRBJ2-5	TRBD1	few	TGCGCCAGCAGCCCAGCCGGAGGACAGGGCTTAACCGATAAAGAGACCCAGTACTTC	CASSPAGGQGLTDKETQYF
TRBV6-5	TRBJ2-5	NA	NA	TGTGCCAGCAGTTACTCGATGGCTGGGACGCAAGAGACCCAGTACTTC	CASSYSMAGTQETQYF
TRBV11-2	TRBJ1-1	TRBD1	few	TGTGCCAGCAGCTTACAGGGGGGCACTGAAGCTTTCTTT	CASSLQGGTEAFF
TRBV5-4	TRBJ2-7	TRBD2	NA	TGTGCCAGCAGCTTGGGACTAGCGGAGTGGTTGAGCGAGCAGTACTTC	CASSLGLAEWLSEQYF
TRBV18	TRBJ1-5	NA	NA	TGTGCCAGCTCACCCTCGGGGAATAGCAATCAGCCCCAGCATTTT	CASSPSGNSNQPQHF
TRBV7-2	TRBJ2-5	NA	few	TGTGCCAGCAGCTTAAGTCGGGGACGTGGAGAGACCCAGTACTTC	CASSLSRGRGETQYF
TRBV7-2	TRBJ1-1	TRBD1	NA	TGTGCCAGCAGCTTGGCGGCAGGGGGAATAGGAACTGAAGCTTTCTTT	CASSLAAGGIGTEAFF
TRBV6-5	TRBJ2-7	TRBD2	NA	TGTGCCAGCAGTTACGCGACACTAGCGGGAGACGAGCAGTACTTC	CASSYATLAGDEQYF
TRBV12-1	TRBJ2-2	NA	NA	TGTGCCAGCAGCTTTGAGGGACTAGCGGGAGATACCGGGGAGCTGTTTTTT	CASSFEGLAGDTGELFF
TRBV5-4	TRBJ2-1	TRBD2	NA	TGTGCCAGCAGCTTTCGGAAACTAGCGGGATATGATGAGCAGTTCTTC	CASSFRKLAGYDEQFF
TRBV18	TRBJ1-1	NA	few	TGTGCCAGCTCACTCGGCCTCATGAACACTGAAGCTTTCTTT	CASSLGLMNTEAFF
TRBV18	TRBJ2-7	TRBD1	few	TGTGCCAGCTCACCCCGACAGGGGACCTACGAGCAGTACTTC	CASSPRQGTYEQYF
TRBV11-2	TRBJ2-5	NA	few	TGTGCCAGCAGCACCTTAAGCTATTGGGGGGGCCTGGGTGAGACCCAGTACTTC	CASSTLSYWGGLGETQYF
TRBV19	TRBJ2-6	NA	few	TGTGCCAGTAAGCGGGCGGCTGGGGCCAACGTCCTGACTTTC	CASKRAAGANVLTF
TRBV27	TRBJ1-4	NA	few	TGTGCCAGCAGTTTTCTAGCTAATGAAAAACTGTTTTTT	CASSFLANEKLFF
TRBV27	TRBJ2-1	TRBD2	NA	TGTGCCAGCAAGACTAGCGGGGGGAATGAGCAGTTCTTC	CASKTSGGNEQFF
TRBV27	TRBJ2-7	TRBD2	few	TGTGCCAGCAGTTTAGGGCTAGCGGGCCCCTACGAGCAGTACTTC	CASSLGLAGPYEQYF
TRBV7-2	TRBJ2-1	NA	few	TGCGCCAGCAGCTGGCAGGGTAAGGTGCAGTTCTTC	CASSWQGKVQFF
TRBV5-1	TRBJ1-4	NA	few	TGCGCCAGCAGCGCAACCTCCAACAGGGCAGCGGAACTGTTTTTT	CASSATSNRAAELFF
TRBV5-4	TRBJ2-4	TRBD2	few	TGTGCCAGCAGCTCATACACGACTAGCGGGAGGGGCGGGGGCTTC	CASSSYTTSGRGGGF
TRBV28	TRBJ2-7	NA	NA	TGTGCCAGCGGACCGGGACAAACCTACGAGCAGTACTTC	CASGPGQTYEQYF
TRBV19	TRBJ1-1	NA	NA	TGTGCCAGTACCCCCGGCACATTCCCCACTGAAGCTTTCTTT	CASTPGTFPTEAFF
TRBV6-1	TRBJ2-1	NA	NA	TGTGCCAGCAGTGAAACGGACGGACTGCAGTTCTTC	CASSETDGLQFF
TRBV28	TRBJ2-6	NA	NA	TGTGCCACCATAGGGGCGACGCCTCCTTCTGGGGCCAACGTCCTGACTTTC	CATIGATPPSGANVLTF
TRBV5-1	TRBJ2-1	TRBD2	few	TGCGCCAGCAGCTTGGGGGCTAGCGGGATGTCCTACAATGAGCAGTTCTTC	CASSLGASGMSYNEQFF
TRBV18	TRBJ1-3	NA	few	TGTGCCAGCTCTCGTAATGCCCCCGGAGGGGCGCAGGGAAACACCATATATTTT	CASSRNAPGGAQGNTIYF
TRBV11-2	TRBJ2-3	TRBD2	NA	TGTGCCAGCAGCCCCTCCGGGAGGAGTGGGGATACGCAGTATTTT	CASSPSGRSGDTQYF
TRBV7-2	TRBJ2-7	TRBD2	few	TGTGCCAGCAGCTCGGGACTAGCGGGGGCCCAGCAGTACTTC	CASSSGLAGAQQYF
TRBV4-1	TRBJ2-3	NA	few	TGCGCCAGCAGCCAGCCCCCCCCAGATACGCAGTATTTT	CASSQPPPDTQYF
TRBV29-1	TRBJ1-1	TRBD1	NA	TGCAGCGGCGTCCCCTCGACAGGGACGAACACTGAAGCTTTCTTT	CSGVPSTGTNTEAFF
TRBV25-1	TRBJ1-3	TRBD1	NA	TGTGCCAGCAGTGAACTGACAGGGCCCCGAGACACCATATATTTT	CASSELTGPRDTIYF
TRBV28	TRBJ1-1	NA	NA	TGTGCCACCCTGGCGGGGGGAGGGGCGAGGAACACTGAAGCTTTCTTT	CATLAGGGARNTEAFF
TRBV7-2	TRBJ2-7	NA	few	TGTGCCAGCAGCTTATTGGCAGGGGCCAACGAGCAGTACTTC	CASSLLAGANEQYF
TRBV7-3	TRBJ2-5	NA	few	TGTGCCAGCAGCCCCGGGGCCGACGGGGGGACCCAGTACTTC	CASSPGADGGTQYF
TRBV10-3	TRBJ1-1	NA	few	TGTGCCATCAGATCTGACTTCGCGATGGGCACTGAAGCTTTCTTT	CAIRSDFAMGTEAFF
TRBV2	TRBJ1-4	NA	NA	TGTGCCAGCAGTAACAGACAGTCGACTGAAAAACTGTTTTTT	CASSNRQSTEKLFF
TRBV30	TRBJ2-7	NA	NA	TGTGCCTGGAGTCCGGGGTACGAGCAGTACTTC	CAWSPGYEQYF
TRBV11-2	TRBJ1-1	NA	few	TGTGCCAGCAGCTTAGGGCAAATGACTGAATCAGCTTTCTTT	CASSLGQMTESAFF
TRBV6-5	TRBJ1-4	TRBD1	NA	TGTGCCACCAGCAGGAACAGGGGGCTGGAAAAACTGTTTTTT	CATSRNRGLEKLFF
TRBV6-5	TRBJ2-7	NA	few	TGTGCCAGCAGTTATATAACCGGGGGCAGGGGCTACGAGCAGTACTTC	CASSYITGGRGYEQYF